This TCR beta chain was profiled in a study of control samples from healthy donors and cancer patients (dated by TCRdb to the early 2020s). This clone came up a few times. What this receptor recognizes is not known. There are no base qualities to consult, and no much larger clone falls within one base. The receptor library was made with the immunoSEQ multiplex PCR assay. The immuneACCESS repertoire file appears here via TCRdb, limited to in-frame rearrangements. These files lack a portion of the clones; in checked studies, under half of the deficit traces to unresolved V genes, and the cause of the others is not known. The sample includes 80,000 to 100,000 clones, with roughly 92% observed a single time. The ten largest clones represent 2.5% to 3.5% of the sample. Trimming leaves V shorter by 3 bases and J shorter by 10 bases, with the junction holding 4 bases beyond the gene matches. Including the terminal cysteine and phenylalanine, the CDR3 comprises 12 residues. Here the CDR3 DNA is all that survives: 36 bases in frame from base 1. The germline V gene (reference sequence) specifies LGHDT as CDR1 and YNNKEL as CDR2.

The V and J segments used are TRBV3-1 (or the pseudogene TRBV3-2) and TRBJ1-1, with 8 bases matching TRBD1. This clonotype was obtained from a human donor in good health. The donor label of this sample is uncertain. Sequenced material: blood. This receptor has the CDR3 CASSQGQDAAFF. The nucleotide sequence is TGTGCCAGCAGCCAGGGACAGGATGCAGCTTTCTTT.